This T cell receptor beta chain appears in the sequencing data of a study of cytomegalovirus exposure and HLA in healthy donors. This clone was counted only a few times. Its antigen is not identified. Primers included in the PCR were 60 Vbeta and 13 Jbeta primers. Some clones are missing from TCRdb's copy, which holds only in-frame ones; the method was immunoSEQ multiplex PCR. The table has some 170,000 clones, approximately 79% seen once. Germline V gives CDR1 SGHAT, CDR2 FQNNGV. V was shortened by 1 base and J by 8 bases, with 12 bases between the two germline ends. The CDR3 length is 14 residues. Study-level findings and limits: A reported reduction in N-insertions relative to the roughly 710-donor mean was seen in an Asian-associated ancestry cluster in a later analysis.

The receptor was isolated from a man aged 35 to 55 in good health and CMV-seropositive. Sequencing was carried out using PBMCs. V usage is TRBV11-2 and J usage is TRBJ2-1; unclear D gene. The CDR3 coding sequence is TGTGCCAGCAGCTTAGTCTCTCTAAGCGATGAGCAGTTCTTC. Amino acids: CASSLVSLSDEQFF.